Below, one T cell receptor (beta chain) is given with its context. The sample is drawn from a study of blood T cell repertoires in COVID-19. In the study overall: Sites across the United States, Italy and Spain contributed samples from acute and convalescent COVID-19. Sources were T cells, B-cell-depleted T cells, or PBMCs; the material itself was cDNA or gDNA.

V was pared by 3 bases and J by 4 bases, with 15 bases between. The CDR3 totals 15 residues. From germline, CDR1 is KGHSH and CDR2 LQKENI. Source study methods: For nucleated cells, counts were estimated from reference gene primer amplification. Only in-frame clones appear in the TCRdb table, and some are missing; sequencing was by immunoSEQ multiplex PCR. The V and J calls and the clone size are those of that table, but D and trimming were determined from the DNA. The sample lists about 240,000 clones; around 90% were seen once. Specimen: peripheral blood. The chain carries TRBV18 and TRBJ1-2; D is undetermined. The TCR originated in a woman between 65 and 79 years old with active or convalescent COVID-19. The CDR3 sequence is CASSPPSGSFYGYTF. Written as DNA, the CDR3 is TGTGCCAGCTCACCCCCATCCGGGAGTTTCTATGGCTACACCTTC. Full variable domain (outside the CDR3, taken from reference TRBV18 and TRBJ1-2): NAGVMQNPRHLVRRRGQEARLRCSPMKGHSHVYWYRQLPEEGLKFMVYLQKENIIDESGMPKERFSAEFPKEGPSILRIQQVVRGDSAAYFCASSPPSGSFYGYTFGSGTRLTVV.